Described below is a single T cell receptor (beta chain) sequence and its context. The antigen is unknown. This specimen belongs to a study of cytotoxic CD8 clonotypes in ibrutinib-treated CLL. Study context: After a median of approximately 68 months, about 15 patients stayed remitted and 12 progressed; responses had been partial in about 24 and complete in 2.

The V end lost 1 base, the J end lost 1 base, and 7 bases lay between the germline ends. The CDR3 is 14 residues long. CDR1 and CDR2 from the germline V gene are SGHVS and FQNEAQ. The method was immunoSEQ multiplex PCR; TCRdb's version includes in-frame clones alone and lacks a portion of them. The data hold around 15,000 clones, with 55% to 70% observed a single time. Study conclusions and caveats: Patients had baseline clonality above age-matched healthy donors, and this clonality moved with circulating CD8+ T-cell counts. Before falling back toward baseline at progression, clonality had risen at the time of ibrutinib response.

The chain combines TRBV7-8 with TRBJ1-1; the D is unclear. This specimen consisted of PBMCs, obtained before ibrutinib treatment. This TCR came from a human donor with chronic lymphocytic leukemia. The CDR3 reads CASSLEIRNTEAFF. The CDR3 region has the DNA TGTGCCAGCAGCTTAGAAATTAGGAACACTGAAGCTTTCTTT.